Listed below are T cell receptor beta chains from one sample, sequenced in a study of regulatory T cells in long-lasting Graves disease. One entry per CDR3 protein results from TCRdb running MiXCR on the multiplex PCR reads. The sample lists about 620,000 distinct CDR3 sequences; roughly 15% were seen once. These records were also assigned to another study, of T cells in Graves' hyperthyroidism and ophthalmopathy.

Sequences were derived from peripheral blood mononuclear cells (PBMCs), sampled at new diagnosis, from a patient treated with antithyroid drugs. The origin of the receptors is a woman aged 25 to 39 with Graves disease. Each CDR3 is given with its conserved first and last residue. A D gene is named only where the DNA matches it firmly. Clone size appears in some rows only: once, few, many, or a class for an expanded clone.

V gene	J gene	D gene	clone size	CDR3 protein	CDR3 DNA
TRBV12-3/TRBV12-4	TRBJ2-5	.	few	CASSLEGPETQYF	TGTGCCAGCAGTTTAGAGGGGCCAGAGACCCAGTACTTC
TRBV12-3/TRBV12-4	TRBJ2-7	.	.	CASSFRQGTYEQYF	TGTGCCAGCAGTTTTAGGCAGGGGACCTACGAGCAGTACTTC
TRBV6-2/TRBV6-3	TRBJ2-3	.	.	CASREGRTLTSTDTQYF	TGTGCCAGCAGAGAGGGGAGGACGCTTACTAGCACAGATACGCAGTATTTT
TRBV28	TRBJ2-7	.	many	CASRTGTGAYEQYF	TGTGCCAGCAGAACCGGGACTGGCGCTTACGAGCAGTACTTC
TRBV3-1	TRBJ2-7	TRBD1	.	CASSPLGQGAYEQYF	TGTGCCAGCAGCCCTCTGGGACAGGGGGCTTACGAGCAGTACTTC
TRBV28	TRBJ1-6	.	many	CASTPAGAGNSPLHF	TGTGCCAGCACCCCCGCAGGGGCAGGGAATTCACCCCTCCACTTT
TRBV19	TRBJ1-6	.	.	CASSIDRFGAYNNSPLHF	TGTGCCAGTAGTATAGATCGGTTTGGAGCTTACAATAATTCACCCCTCCACTTT
TRBV28	TRBJ1-4	TRBD1	many	CASTVDRVGEKLFF	TGTGCCAGCACCGTCGACAGGGTCGGTGAAAAACTGTTTTTT
TRBV6-1	TRBJ2-1	.	few	CASRSENSLSYNEQFF	TGTGCCAGCAGGTCCGAAAATAGTCTTTCCTACAATGAGCAGTTCTTC
TRBV20-1	TRBJ2-1	TRBD2	.	CSARDPAGVSYNEQFF	TGCAGTGCTAGAGACCCAGCGGGAGTAAGCTACAATGAGCAGTTCTTC
TRBV4-1	TRBJ1-5	TRBD1	.	CASTHRGYNQPQHF	TGCGCCTCAACTCACAGGGGTTACAATCAGCCCCAGCATTTT
TRBV3-1	TRBJ1-6	.	few	CASSLNSNSPLHF	TGTGCCAGCAGCCTAAACTCCAATTCACCCCTCCACTTT
TRBV6-1	TRBJ1-2	.	many	CASRLSAVGTDNYGYTF	TGTGCCAGCAGACTATCGGCTGTCGGGACGGATAACTATGGCTACACCTTC
TRBV2	TRBJ1-1	.	many	CASKLSSLGTTEAFF	TGTGCCAGCAAACTTTCCTCGCTGGGAACCACTGAAGCTTTCTTT
TRBV3-1	TRBJ2-2	.	.	CASSLALITGELFF	TGTGCCAGCAGCCTGGCGCTTATCACCGGGGAGCTGTTTTTT
TRBV6-5	TRBJ1-5	.	.	CASSYGGPDQPQHF	TGTGCCAGCAGTTACGGGGGGCCCGATCAGCCCCAGCATTTT
TRBV7-2	TRBJ2-1	.	many	CASSLGLGNYNEQFF	TGTGCCAGCAGCTTAGGACTAGGGAACTACAATGAGCAGTTCTTC
TRBV20-1	TRBJ1-5	TRBD1	.	CSTKPQGGLSQPQHF	TGCAGTACCAAACCACAAGGGGGCTTAAGTCAGCCCCAGCATTTT
TRBV28	TRBJ1-2	.	many	CASSLKAAYGYTF	TGTGCCAGCAGTTTAAAGGCAGCCTATGGCTACACCTTC
TRBV20-1	TRBJ2-7	.	many	CSARDRGAPVYEQYF	TGCAGTGCTAGAGATAGGGGAGCCCCGGTCTACGAGCAGTACTTC
TRBV12-3/TRBV12-4	TRBJ2-2	.	many	CASSLDQLGELFF	TGTGCCAGCAGTTTAGATCAGCTCGGGGAGCTGTTTTTT
TRBV12-3/TRBV12-4	TRBJ2-2	.	many	CASISGLFTGELFF	TGTGCCAGCATTTCGGGACTTTTCACCGGGGAGCTGTTTTTT
TRBV19	TRBJ2-1	TRBD2	.	CASSGTSGSRRVSNEQFF	TGTGCCAGTAGTGGCACTAGCGGGAGCAGACGGGTTAGCAATGAGCAGTTCTTC
TRBV7-3	TRBJ2-3	.	.	CASSSRGLGGTDTQYF	TGTGCCAGCAGCTCCCGCGGTCTGGGGGGCACAGATACGCAGTATTTT
TRBV14	TRBJ2-4	.	few	CASRRSGDKNIQYF	TGTGCCAGCAGAAGGTCGGGCGACAAAAACATTCAGTACTTC
TRBV28	TRBJ2-1	.	many	CASSRAHQLEQFF	TGTGCCAGCAGTCGGGCTCACCAACTCGAGCAGTTCTTC
TRBV5-6	TRBJ1-5	.	.	CASSFLDQPQHF	TGTGCCAGCAGCTTCCTCGATCAGCCCCAGCATTTT
TRBV20-1	TRBJ1-1	.	.	CSAGWGPSLNTEAFF	TGCAGTGCCGGGTGGGGACCCTCACTGAACACTGAAGCTTTCTTT
TRBV2	TRBJ1-4	TRBD1	many	CASRPGTGEEKLFF	TGTGCCAGCAGACCCGGGACAGGTGAAGAAAAACTGTTTTTT
TRBV28	TRBJ2-1	TRBD2	many	CASSFAGLAGKGAYNEQFF	TGTGCCAGCAGTTTCGCGGGACTAGCGGGTAAGGGTGCCTACAATGAGCAGTTCTTC
TRBV20-1	TRBJ2-3	.	.	CSAAGGLALDTLYF	TGCAGTGCTGCAGGAGGGCTAGCTTTAGATACGCTGTATTTT
TRBV7-2	TRBJ2-3	.	many	CASSLAGRWSADTQYF	TGTGCCAGCAGCTTAGCGGGGAGGTGGAGCGCAGATACGCAGTATTTT
TRBV30	TRBJ2-5	.	few	CAGDTTKETQYF	TGTGCCGGAGACACTACTAAAGAGACCCAGTACTTC
TRBV7-9	TRBJ2-7	.	many	CASSAFSSHSYEQYF	TGTGCCAGCAGCGCCTTTTCCTCCCACTCCTACGAGCAGTACTTC
TRBV7-3	TRBJ2-2	TRBD1	.	CASSFLTGQGGSELFF	TGTGCCAGCAGCTTTCTTACCGGACAGGGAGGATCTGAGCTGTTTTTT
TRBV2	TRBJ2-3	.	.	CTSSGGSDTQYF	TGTACCAGCAGTGGTGGATCAGATACGCAGTATTTT
TRBV5-8	TRBJ1-1	.	.	CASSLGVRQGRNTEAFF	TGTGCCAGCAGCTTAGGGGTTCGGCAGGGGCGGAACACTGAAGCTTTCTTT
TRBV28	TRBJ2-7	TRBD2	many	CASSFLQGLSEQYF	TGTGCCAGCAGTTTCCTCCAGGGACTAAGCGAGCAGTACTTC
TRBV6-2/TRBV6-3	TRBJ2-6	TRBD1	.	CASSYEGTVASGANVLTF	TGTGCCAGCAGTTACGAAGGGACAGTAGCTTCTGGGGCCAACGTCCTGACTTTC
TRBV18	TRBJ2-7	.	few	CASSEFRRGYEQYF	TGTGCCAGCTCAGAGTTTAGGAGAGGGTACGAGCAGTACTTC
TRBV7-8	TRBJ1-1	TRBD1	many	CASSPRDSLYTEAFF	TGTGCCAGCAGCCCCAGGGACAGTCTGTACACTGAAGCTTTCTTT
TRBV20-1	TRBJ1-1	.	many	CSARGGHAGTEAFF	TGCAGTGCTAGAGGTGGGCACGCCGGCACTGAAGCTTTCTTT
TRBV28	TRBJ2-5	TRBD2	.	CASSFGLAVGQETQYF	TGTGCCAGCAGTTTTGGGCTAGCGGTAGGGCAAGAGACCCAGTACTTC
TRBV5-1	TRBJ1-2	TRBD1	many	CASSLTGGDTHGYTF	TGCGCCAGCAGCTTAACAGGGGGCGACACCCATGGCTACACCTTC
TRBV3-1	TRBJ2-7	.	many	CASSQLGIYEQYF	TGTGCCAGCAGCCAGTTGGGAATCTACGAGCAGTACTTC
TRBV12-3/TRBV12-4	TRBJ1-1	.	many	CASRRRAGEAFF	TGTGCCAGCAGGAGGAGGGCCGGTGAAGCTTTCTTT
TRBV19	TRBJ2-7	.	.	CASTKGGGRIYEQYF	TGTGCCAGTACCAAGGGCGGAGGAAGGATCTACGAGCAGTACTTC
TRBV7-9	TRBJ1-2	.	few	CASSASGANYGYTF	TGTGCCAGCAGCGCAAGTGGCGCTAACTATGGCTACACCTTC
TRBV12-3/TRBV12-4	TRBJ1-1	TRBD1	few	CASSLMGGQSNTEAFF	TGTGCCAGCAGTCTAATGGGGGGACAGAGTAACACTGAAGCTTTCTTT
TRBV12-3/TRBV12-4	TRBJ1-2	.	many	CASSLMGDYGYTF	TGTGCCAGCAGTTTAATGGGTGACTATGGCTACACCTTC
TRBV20-1	TRBJ2-5	TRBD1	.	CSARRGRGVETQYF	TGCAGTGCTCGCAGGGGGAGAGGAGTGGAGACCCAGTACTTC
TRBV27	TRBJ2-1	.	.	CASRDHGTGNEQFF	TGTGCCAGCAGAGACCATGGAACAGGGAATGAGCAGTTCTTC
TRBV3-1	TRBJ2-5	.	few	CASSPLQGSETQYF	TGTGCCAGCAGCCCCCTCCAAGGGTCAGAGACCCAGTACTTC
TRBV4-2	TRBJ2-1	TRBD2	once	CASSQGYWTSGGNNEQFF	TGTGCCAGCAGCCAAGGCTATTGGACTAGCGGGGGAAACAATGAGCAGTTCTTC
TRBV6-5	TRBJ2-7	TRBD2	.	CASSYSLAGGAHEQYF	TGTGCCAGCAGTTACTCACTAGCGGGAGGTGCACACGAGCAGTACTTC